These 3 T cell receptor beta chains originate from one sample sequenced in a study of PD-L1 blockade in urothelial cancer. Using immunoSEQ multiplex PCR, the repertoire was profiled, and TCRdb retains in-frame clones only, with some absent. The profile shows 45,000 to 65,000 clones, under 90% of them singletons. This specimen consisted of PBMCs, obtained around atezolizumab (anti-PD-L1) treatment. The receptor source for this set is a man aged 40-55 years with urothelial cancer.

The chain uses TRBV7-9 and TRBJ2-1; 14 bases are shared with TRBD2. The germline CDR1 and CDR2 sequences are SEHNR and FQNEAQ (reference sequence). V lost 5 bases, J lost 8 bases, and 14 bases stayed unmatched. The CDR3 totals 18 residues. The CDR3 region is CASSPSRLAGGRTHEQFF. CDR3 sequence (DNA): TGTGCCAGCAGCCCTTCCCGACTAGCGGGAGGGAGAACCCATGAGCAGTTCTTC.

This chain joins TRBV30 and TRBJ1-3; possible D gene TRBD1, 6 bases. Trimming took 4 bases from V and 6 from J, leaving 16 bases between them. From germline, CDR1 is GTSNPN and CDR2 SVGIG (reference sequence). The CDR3 covers 14 residues. The CDR3 nucleotides read TGTGCCTGGACCCTTCAGGGGATCGCAAACACCATATATTTT. It codes for CAWTLQGIANTIYF.

This chain connects TRBV28 to TRBJ1-1; D might be TRBD1 (6 bases). V gave up 2 bases and J gave up 0 bases, with 16 bases separating them. The V gene's germline CDR1 is MDHEN and CDR2 SYDVKM. The CDR3 spans 17 residues. The CDR3, as DNA: TGTGCCAGCAGTTTAAGGGCAGGGGAACGGATGAACACTGAAGCTTTCTTT. This gives the protein CASSLRAGERMNTEAFF.